The T cell receptor beta chain under discussion was sequenced for a study of blood T cell repertoires in COVID-19. The CDR3 is 15 residues long. This clone was picked up one time. In the authors' workflow: Using reference gene primer amplification, nucleated cell counts were estimated. The method was immunoSEQ multiplex PCR; TCRdb's version includes in-frame clones alone and lacks a portion of them. V, J and clone size are taken as reported in that table, and D and trimming were inferred from the DNA itself. The sample consists of 50,000 or so clones, around 84% of them appearing once. This chain uses TRBV21-1 with TRBJ1-5; no check of the table's D call, TRBD1, against the DNA was made. TRBV21-1 is a pseudogene segment. This TCR was sampled from a man aged 50-59 years with acute or convalescent COVID-19. The sequenced sample consisted of peripheral blood. The CDR3 region is CASSKAGGLNQPQHF. CDR3 nucleotides: TGTGCCAGCAGCAAAGCTGGGGGCCTCAATCAGCCCCAGCATTTT.